The 27 T cell receptor beta chains reported below all come from one sample, sequenced in a study of blood T cell repertoires in COVID-19. Some clones are missing from TCRdb's copy, which holds only in-frame ones; the method was immunoSEQ multiplex PCR. The table shows approximately 260,000 clones, with more than 80% occurring only once. Sequenced sample: peripheral blood. Receptor source: a middle-aged woman with acute or convalescent COVID-19.

This chain connects TRBV15 to TRBJ2-5, with a weak D call TRBD2 (5 bases). Per germline, CDR1 LNHNV and CDR2 YYDKDF (reference sequence). This CDR3 is built from 15 residues. Trimming removed 0 bases from V and 6 bases from J, with 14 bases in between. CDR3 sequence: CATSRDPSGMKTQYF. CDR3 in DNA: TGTGCCACCAGCAGAGACCCGTCCGGGATGAAGACCCAGTACTTC.

This rearrangement joins TRBV24-1 to TRBJ2-1; weak D call: TRBD2 (6 bases). The V gene lost 5 bases and the J gene lost 8 bases, with 24 bases spanning the gap. CDR1 is KGHDR, CDR2 SFDVKD, per germline. There are 17 residues in the CDR3. CDR3 DNA sequence: TGTGCCACCAGTGCCCTAACCGGGACTCCAGATCGCGATGAGCAGTTCTTC. Its protein product is CATSALTGTPDRDEQFF.

The chain links TRBV29-1 to TRBJ2-3, with 7 bases aligning to TRBD1. The junction had 13 bases not matched to a gene; V was cut back by 8 bases and J by 5 bases. This CDR3 is built from 14 residues. The germline V gene encodes CDR1 SQVTM and CDR2 ANQGSEA. DNA of the CDR3: TGCAGCACCTCGACAGGGTCCATGGTAGATACGCAGTATTTT. This translates into CSTSTGSMVDTQYF.

The rearrangement joins TRBV18 to TRBJ2-1, with 7 bases that match TRBD1. V lost 1 base, J lost 7 bases, and 7 bases stayed unmatched. The CDR3 sequence is 15 residues long. Germline-derived CDR1 and CDR2 are KGHSH and LQKENI. CDR3 residues: CASSPRDRAPNEQFF. The CDR3 DNA reads TGTGCCAGCTCACCACGTGACAGGGCCCCAAATGAGCAGTTCTTC.

This chain uses TRBV7-8 with TRBJ2-3; TRBD2 aligns across 10 bases. CDR1 is SGHVS and CDR2 is FQNEAQ in the germline V gene. CDR3 length: 21 residues. The trim removed 5 bases at V and 3 bases at J, leaving 23 bases unmatched. The CDR3 loop is CASSRAGLKRGGLLMTDTQYF. The DNA of the CDR3 is TGTGCCAGCAGCCGAGCTGGCCTAAAGCGGGGGGGCCTTCTGATGACAGATACGCAGTATTTT.

This clone was observed a single time. This chain links TRBV12-3 or TRBV12-4 with TRBJ1-6, with a tentative D call TRBD1 (6 bases). V lost 6 bases, J lost 10 bases, and 10 bases lay in between. This CDR3 contains 12 residues. The CDR3 region is CASRQGRSPLHF. In DNA, the CDR3 is TGTGCCAGCAGACAGGGCAGGTCACCCCTCCACTTT.

CDR3 nucleotides: TGTGCCAGCAGCCCCTGGTCAGGGGGCAATCAGCCCCAGCATTTT. Protein: CASSPWSGGNQPQHF. This rearrangement joins TRBV5-6 to TRBJ1-5; weak D call: TRBD1 (6 bases). The CDR3 contains 15 residues. Germline CDR1 reads SGHDT; CDR2 reads YYEEEE. Trimming removed 4 bases at V and 2 bases at J, with 13 bases between.

The table lists this clone with a count of one. V and J are TRBV11-2 and TRBJ2-7; 9 bases line up with TRBD1. The CDR3 spans 18 residues. From germline, CDR1 is SGHAT and CDR2 FQNNGV. V dropped 1 base and J dropped 6; count of bases not matched to a gene: 16. The CDR3 reads CASSLGGLRDRASREQYV. The CDR3, as DNA: TGTGCCAGCAGCTTAGGGGGGCTCCGGGACAGGGCTTCACGCGAGCAGTACGTC.

The chain couples TRBV6-1 to TRBJ1-1; TRBD1 agrees at 8 bases. The germline gives CDR1 MNHNS, CDR2 SASEGT. Trimming at V came to 0 bases and at J to 3 bases, leaving 6 bases not matched to a gene. CDR3 length: 16 residues. CDR3 nucleotides: TGTGCCAGCAGTGAAGCCGGACGACAGGGGTACACTGAAGCTTTCTTT. Its protein is CASSEAGRQGYTEAFF.

This clone was recorded only once. The chain couples TRBV24-1 to TRBJ2-2, with 9 bases identical to TRBD2. V lost 12 bases and J lost 3; bases outside the gene matches: 10. The CDR3 runs 15 residues. Germline V gives CDR1 KGHDR, CDR2 SFDVKD. The DNA for the CDR3 is TGTGCCCCCGGGCGGGGGGGGATCGACACCGGGGAGCTGTTTTTT. It specifies CAPGRGGIDTGELFF.

This rearrangement joins TRBV6-5 to TRBJ1-3; TRBD1 is a possible D gene (5 bases). V lost 7 bases and J lost 2, with 15 bases in between. Germline loops: CDR1 MNHEY, CDR2 SVGAGI. This CDR3 comprises 15 residues. This CDR3 is CASTLRGGAGNTIYF. CDR3 DNA sequence: TGTGCCAGCACCCTTAGAGGAGGGGCTGGAAACACCATATATTTT.

The rearrangement joins TRBV5-1 to TRBJ1-2, with D tentatively TRBD1 (5 bases). V dropped 6 bases and J dropped 2 bases, with 11 bases sitting between them. CDR3 length equals 13 residues. CDR1 and CDR2 (germline): SGHRS, YFSETQ. The CDR3 DNA reads TGCGCCAGCACCCCGGGGGAGAACTATGGCTACACCTTC. Encoded protein: CASTPGENYGYTF.

This clone was seen just once. J is TRBJ2-3 and V is TRBV13, with TRBD2 identical over 9 bases. This CDR3 is 17 amino acids long. Germline values: CDR1 PRHDT, CDR2 FYEKMQ (reference sequence). The V segment lost 1 base and the J segment 3 bases; nucleotides outside the gene matches: 8. The chain's CDR3 is CASSLAKGLAVTDTQYF. CDR3 bases: TGTGCCAGCAGCTTAGCTAAGGGACTAGCCGTTACAGATACGCAGTATTTT.

The chain is built from TRBV2 and TRBJ1-1; D uncertain. Germline V gene data show CDR1 as SNHLY and CDR2 as FYNNEI. The length of the CDR3 is 13 residues. Trimming left V 3 bases short and J 6 bases short, with 11 bases between. CDR3 bases: TGTGCCAGCAGTGACCTGAATCAGGCTGAAGCTTTCTTT. This translates into CASSDLNQAEAFF.

About this clone itself: A junction boundary mismatches the germline segment, possibly from a read error. The same CDR3 arises from other DNA sequences in this sample as well. The rearrangement uses TRBV4-1 and TRBJ2-4, with D perhaps matching TRBD2 (6 bases). CDR3 size: 13 residues. Germline V gene sequence: CDR1 MGHRA, CDR2 YSYEKL. The CDR3 DNA is TGCGCCAGCAGTCAGGCCCCTGGAGGGGCTTCGGACTTC. Amino acids: CASSQAPGGASDF.

The V and J genes are TRBV7-2 and TRBJ1-2; no firm D call. Trimming stripped 3 bases from V and 0 bases from J, with 11 bases between. Germline CDR1 SGHTA, CDR2 FQGNSA. The CDR3 consists of 15 residues. In DNA, the CDR3 is TGTGCCAGCAGCTTTACGATTATAGCTAACTATGGCTACACCTTC. Encoded protein: CASSFTIIANYGYTF. Together with reference TRBV7-2 and TRBJ1-2, the CDR3 gives the full variable domain: GAGVSQSPSNKVTEKGKDVELRCDPISGHTALYWYRQSLGQGLEFLIYFQGNSAPDKSGLPSDRFSAERTGGSVSTLTIQRTQQEDSAVYLCASSFTIIANYGYTFGSGTRLTVV.

This chain joins TRBV5-4 and TRBJ1-2; D perhaps matches TRBD1 (6 bases). The V and J ends lost 7 bases and 0 bases respectively, with 13 bases between them. Germline loops: CDR1 SGHNT, CDR2 YYREEE (reference sequence). The CDR3 spans 14 residues. CDR3 DNA sequence: TGTGCCAGCCGACGGACAGATCCTAACTATGGCTACACCTTC. It yields the protein CASRRTDPNYGYTF.

In its sample, this clone was seen once. This chain joins TRBV7-2 and TRBJ1-2; TRBD1 matches at 9 bases. Germline loops: CDR1 SGHTA, CDR2 FQGNSA. This CDR3 region has 19 residues. V trimming: 0 bases; J trimming: 0 bases; junction bases outside the gene matches: 11. Written as DNA, the CDR3 is TGTGCCAGCAGCTTAGCTCCCCTTGTGGGACAGGGAGCTAACTATGGCTACACCTTC. Its protein is CASSLAPLVGQGANYGYTF. Full variable domain (remainder filled in from reference TRBV7-2 and TRBJ1-2): GAGVSQSPSNKVTEKGKDVELRCDPISGHTALYWYRQSLGQGLEFLIYFQGNSAPDKSGLPSDRFSAERTGGSVSTLTIQRTQQEDSAVYLCASSLAPLVGQGANYGYTFGSGTRLTVV.

J is TRBJ1-1 and V is TRBV12-3 or TRBV12-4, with D maybe TRBD1 (6 bases). Trimming cost V 5 bases and J 12 bases, with 16 bases left between them. The length of the CDR3 is 12 residues. The CDR3 here is CASSPGGLGPFF. Here the CDR3 DNA reads TGTGCCAGCAGTCCGGGGGGCCTGGGGCCTTTCTTT.

This clone was recorded once. The chain joins TRBV28 to TRBJ1-1; D might be TRBD1 (5 bases). Germline values: CDR1 MDHEN, CDR2 SYDVKM. This CDR3 comprises 12 residues. Trimming took off 3 bases at V and 8 bases at J, with 10 bases between the two ends. The CDR3 reads CASSLESGEAFF. DNA for the CDR3: TGTGCCAGCAGTTTGGAGTCAGGGGAAGCTTTCTTT.

The chain links TRBV10-3 to TRBJ1-1; 7 bases map to TRBD1. CDR1 and CDR2 from the germline V gene are ENHRY and SYGVKD. The CDR3 consists of 16 residues. V lost 3 bases to trimming and J lost 4 bases; unmatched junction nucleotides: 11. The CDR3 loop reads CAISDRGIQVSTEAFF. CDR3 in DNA: TGTGCCATCAGTGACAGGGGGATCCAAGTTTCCACTGAAGCTTTCTTT.

CDR3 sequence reads: CASSLGGQGALGYTF. The CDR3 DNA sequence: TGTGCCAGCAGCTTAGGGGGACAGGGGGCGCTTGGCTACACCTTC. This chain connects TRBV7-8 to TRBJ1-2; 12 bases agree with TRBD1. Germline CDR1 SGHVS, CDR2 FQNEAQ. Trimming cost V 1 base and J 7 bases; bases outside gene matches: 4. The CDR3 is 15 residues long.

The V gene is TRBV2, the J gene TRBJ1-2, with 9 nucleotides matching TRBD1. The CDR3 loop spans 12 amino acids. Germline assignment: CDR1 SNHLY and CDR2 FYNNEI. The J segment lost 6 bases and the V segment lost 9 bases, leaving 5 bases of the junction unmatched. The CDR3 is CASKTGGDGYTF. The DNA for the CDR3 is TGTGCCAGTAAGACAGGGGGGGATGGCTACACCTTC.

The chain carries TRBV5-5 and TRBJ1-5, with D uncertain. Germline V gene sequence: CDR1 SGHKS, CDR2 YYEKEE (reference sequence). With 0 bases removed from V and 2 bases from J, the gap between germline ends came to 6 bases. CDR3 size: 14 residues. CDR3 sequence: CASSLDPGNQPQHF. CDR3 bases: TGTGCCAGCAGCTTGGACCCGGGCAATCAGCCCCAGCATTTT.

This chain links TRBV27 with TRBJ1-1; weak D call: TRBD1 (5 bases). The germline gives CDR1 MNHEY, CDR2 SMNVEV (reference sequence). The CDR3 consists of 16 residues. V lost 0 bases, J lost 2 bases, and 13 bases lay in between. CDR3 nucleotide sequence: TGTGCCAGCAGTTTATCGGCCCACAGGCTCAACACTGAAGCTTTCTTT. Amino acids: CASSLSAHRLNTEAFF.

The chain combines TRBV23-1 with TRBJ2-7, with 9 bases that match TRBD1. TRBV23-1 is assigned to the ORF class and has an uncertain function. V gave up 4 bases and J gave up 3 bases; unmatched junction bases: 7. CDR3 length: 15 amino acids. The CDR3 sequence: CASSLLGQGSYEQYV. In DNA form, the CDR3 reads TGCGCCAGCAGTCTACTGGGACAGGGAAGCTACGAGCAGTACGTC.

The chain combines TRBV2 with TRBJ1-5; D perhaps matches TRBD1 (5 bases). The V end was cut by 4 bases, the J end by 4 bases, with 17 bases between. The germline V gene encodes CDR1 SNHLY and CDR2 FYNNEI. The CDR3 has 16 residues. The CDR3 sequence is CASSAGGRLVNQPQHF. The CDR3 DNA sequence: TGTGCCAGCAGTGCGGGGGGACGTCTCGTTAATCAGCCCCAGCATTTT.